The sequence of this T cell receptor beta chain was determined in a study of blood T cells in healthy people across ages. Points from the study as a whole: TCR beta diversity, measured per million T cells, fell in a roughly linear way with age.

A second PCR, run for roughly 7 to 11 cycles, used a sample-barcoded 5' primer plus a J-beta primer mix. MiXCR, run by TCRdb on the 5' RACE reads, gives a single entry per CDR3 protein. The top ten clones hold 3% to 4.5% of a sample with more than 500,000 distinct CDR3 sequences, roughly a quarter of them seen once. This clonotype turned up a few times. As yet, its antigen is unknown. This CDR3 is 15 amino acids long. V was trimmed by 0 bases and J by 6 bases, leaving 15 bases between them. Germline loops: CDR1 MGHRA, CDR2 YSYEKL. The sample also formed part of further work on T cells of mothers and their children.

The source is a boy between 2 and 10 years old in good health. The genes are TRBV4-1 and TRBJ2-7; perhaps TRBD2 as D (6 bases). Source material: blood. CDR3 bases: TGCGCCAGCAGCCAAGATCGGGACTTTGGGTTCGAGCAGTACTTC. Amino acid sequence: CASSQDRDFGFEQYF.